The sequence of this T cell receptor (beta chain) was determined in a study of response to subunit inactivated influenza vaccine. Study outcomes and limitations: It was the authors' suggestion that each seasonal influenza vaccination recruits few new T cells.

The table lists this clonotype with a few counts. Antigen: not known. CDR3 length: 15 amino acids. The junction had 9 bases not matched to a gene; V was cut back by 5 bases and J by 4 bases. Germline V gene sequence: CDR1 PRHDT, CDR2 FYEKMQ (reference sequence). Using its own MiXCR run on the RT-PCR reads, TCRdb lists one record per CDR3 protein. The table has 800,000 or so distinct CDR3 sequences, 21% seen once. The sample consisted of PBMCs from blood, taken 5 days after vaccination. The chain links TRBV13 to TRBJ2-5; 8 bases agree with TRBD2. This clonotype was sampled from a man over 45 who received an inactivated influenza vaccine. The CDR3 reads CASSPRGTSRETQYF. CDR3 nucleotide sequence: TGTGCCAGCAGCCCCCGTGGGACTAGTCGAGAGACCCAGTACTTC.